This is a list of T cell receptor beta chains from one sample in a study of control samples from healthy donors and cancer patients. Produced via immunoSEQ multiplex PCR; TCRdb's table is partial and in-frame only. Of roughly 130,000 clones in the sample, 80% to 95% were seen once. The sample taken for sequencing was blood. The receptors originated from a man younger than 30 in good health. The CDR3 runs from the conserved cysteine through the conserved F or W. D genes are given only for firm matches. Clone size is given for some rows only: seen once, a few or many times, or a class if the clone is expanded.

CDR3 protein	CDR3 DNA	D gene	clone size	V gene	J gene
CASSLSGNTIYF	TGCGCCAGCAGCTTGTCCGGAAACACCATATATTTT	NA	NA	TRBV5-1	TRBJ1-3
CASSVERWQNNEQFF	TGTGCCAGCAGCGTAGAAAGATGGCAAAACAATGAGCAGTTCTTC	NA	NA	TRBV9	TRBJ2-1
CASKKGGSTDTQYF	TGTGCCAGCAAGAAGGGGGGTAGCACAGATACGCAGTATTTT	NA	NA	TRBV9	TRBJ2-3
CSVLTSGRAYEQFF	TGCAGCGTCTTGACTAGCGGGAGGGCCTATGAGCAGTTCTTC	TRBD2	NA	TRBV29-1	TRBJ2-1
CASSQRGQGDTQYF	TGTGCCAGCAGCCAAAGGGGGCAAGGAGATACGCAGTATTTT	TRBD1	NA	TRBV7-3	TRBJ2-3
CASSQRGGELFF	TGCGCCAGCAGCCAGAGGGGCGGGGAGCTGTTTTTT	NA	NA	TRBV4-1	TRBJ2-2
CASSLGQGADGYTF	TGTGCCAGCAGCTTAGGCCAGGGGGCTGATGGCTACACCTTC	TRBD1	NA	TRBV7-9	TRBJ1-2
CASSYDKRFTDTQYF	TGTGCCAGCAGTTACGATAAGCGGTTCACAGATACGCAGTATTTT	NA	NA	TRBV6-5	TRBJ2-3
CASSIRRADTGELFF	TGTGCCAGTAGTATTCGCAGGGCGGACACCGGGGAGCTGTTTTTT	NA	once	TRBV19	TRBJ2-2
CASSISSGQETQYF	TGTGCCAGTAGTATATCCAGCGGGCAAGAGACCCAGTACTTC	NA	NA	TRBV19	TRBJ2-5
CASSPRPNTGELFF	TGTGCCAGCAGCCCCCGGCCAAACACCGGGGAGCTGTTTTTT	NA	NA	TRBV11-2	TRBJ2-2
CASSSFWLFF	TGTGCCAGTAGTAGCTTCTGGCTGTTTTTT	NA	NA	TRBV19	TRBJ2-2
CAISELSGNEQFF	TGTGCCATCAGTGAGCTAAGCGGTAATGAGCAGTTCTTC	NA	NA	TRBV10-3	TRBJ2-1
CASRLGQGAYEQYF	TGTGCCAGCAGACTTGGACAGGGGGCGTACGAGCAGTACTTC	TRBD1	NA	TRBV6-5	TRBJ2-7
CASSRGLNYGYTF	TGTGCCAGCAGTAGGGGACTTAACTATGGCTACACCTTC	NA	NA	TRBV12-3/TRBV12-4	TRBJ1-2
CASSQDLPGTGYGYTF	TGTGCCAGCAGCCAAGATCTCCCCGGGACAGGGTATGGCTACACCTTC	TRBD1	NA	TRBV14	TRBJ1-2
CASSLSSGRGVGTDTQYF	TGTGCCAGCAGCTTGAGTAGCGGGAGGGGGGTCGGCACAGATACGCAGTATTTT	TRBD2	NA	TRBV5-4	TRBJ2-3
CASSELGQQETQYF	TGTGCCAGCAGTGAGCTTGGACAACAAGAGACCCAGTACTTC	NA	NA	TRBV6-1	TRBJ2-5
CASSLQGAGEQYF	TGTGCCAGCAGTCTACAGGGAGCGGGCGAGCAGTACTTC	NA	once	TRBV28	TRBJ2-7
CASSPPNTDTQYF	TGTGCCAGCTCACCACCGAACACAGATACGCAGTATTTT	NA	NA	TRBV18	TRBJ2-3
CASSLQGADGGYTF	TGTGCCAGCAGCTTGCAGGGGGCAGACGGAGGCTACACCTTC	TRBD1	NA	TRBV11-3	TRBJ1-2
CASSQGSSGNTIYF	TGTGCCAGCAGCCAAGGGAGCTCTGGAAACACCATATATTTT	NA	few	TRBV7-2	TRBJ1-3
CASSLDLYEQYF	TGCGCCAGCAGCTTGGACCTCTACGAGCAGTACTTC	NA	NA	TRBV5-1	TRBJ2-7
CASSLTVGGETQYF	TGTGCCAGCAGCCTAACCGTCGGGGGGGAGACCCAGTACTTC	TRBD2	NA	TRBV11-2	TRBJ2-5
CASSLTSGSWDEQFF	TGTGCCAGCAGCTTGACTAGCGGGAGTTGGGATGAGCAGTTCTTC	TRBD2	NA	TRBV5-4	TRBJ2-1
CASSLGGESLPLHF	TGCGCCAGCAGCTTGGGTGGGGAGTCCCTTCCCCTCCACTTT	NA	NA	TRBV5-1	TRBJ1-6
CASRDYNTDTQYF	TGTGCCAGCAGGGACTACAACACAGATACGCAGTATTTT	NA	NA	TRBV6-5	TRBJ2-3
CASSYSRATNQPQHF	TGTGCCAGCAGTTACTCGCGGGCTACCAATCAGCCCCAGCATTTT	NA	NA	TRBV6-5	TRBJ1-5
CASSPEQGAYEQYF	TGTGCCAGCAGTCCCGAACAGGGGGCCTACGAGCAGTACTTC	TRBD1	NA	TRBV2	TRBJ2-7
CAISELAGVPNTGELFF	TGTGCCATCAGTGAACTAGCGGGGGTACCGAACACCGGGGAGCTGTTTTTT	TRBD2	NA	TRBV10-3	TRBJ2-2
CASSLGRVTDTQYF	TGTGCCAGCAGCTTGGGCAGGGTCACAGATACGCAGTATTTT	NA	NA	TRBV7-3	TRBJ2-3
CASSYRANTEAFF	TGTGCCAGCAGTTACAGGGCGAACACTGAAGCTTTCTTT	NA	NA	TRBV6-2/TRBV6-3	TRBJ1-1
CASSLTGATSTDTQYF	TGCGCCAGCAGCTTGACAGGGGCAACGTCGACAGATACGCAGTATTTT	TRBD1	NA	TRBV5-1	TRBJ2-3
CAIASYNQPQHF	TGTGCCATCGCCAGCTACAATCAGCCCCAGCATTTT	NA	NA	TRBV10-3	TRBJ1-5
CATSRAGGGKNIQYF	TGTGCCACCAGCAGAGCCGGGGGTGGGAAAAACATTCAGTACTTC	NA	NA	TRBV15	TRBJ2-4
CASSTNGLTGTDTQYF	TGTGCCAGCAGCACAAACGGGCTAACCGGCACAGATACGCAGTATTTT	NA	NA	TRBV2	TRBJ2-3
CASSHGQGTGNSPLHF	TGTGCCAGCAGCCACGGACAGGGAACGGGAAATTCACCCCTCCACTTT	TRBD1	NA	TRBV5-8	TRBJ1-6
CASSQVRSNEKLFF	TGTGCCAGCAGCCAAGTCAGGTCTAATGAAAAACTGTTTTTT	NA	NA	TRBV14	TRBJ1-4
CAWSVPRGGNQPQHF	TGTGCCTGGAGTGTACCGAGGGGAGGCAATCAGCCCCAGCATTTT	NA	NA	TRBV30	TRBJ1-5
CASSYSGRGGGDTQYF	TGTGCCAGCAGTTACTCGGGCCGGGGAGGGGGAGATACGCAGTATTTT	NA	NA	TRBV6-5	TRBJ2-3
CASSGDGNEEKLFF	TGTGCCAGCAGCGGGGACGGTAATGAGGAAAAACTGTTTTTT	NA	NA	TRBV9	TRBJ1-4
CASSFSQGRTDTQYF	TGTGCCAGCAGTTTCTCCCAGGGGAGGACAGATACGCAGTATTTT	NA	NA	TRBV28	TRBJ2-3
CASSLIGQGAGDEQFF	TGTGCCAGCAGCTTAATTGGCCAGGGGGCTGGGGATGAGCAGTTCTTC	TRBD1	NA	TRBV5-6	TRBJ2-1
CASSLNSPNSYNEQFF	TGTGCCAGCTCCCTCAACTCACCCAACTCCTACAATGAGCAGTTCTTC	NA	NA	TRBV18	TRBJ2-1
CASSASGTGVGRNTEAFF	TGTGCCAGCAGCGCCTCCGGGACAGGGGTCGGACGAAACACTGAAGCTTTCTTT	TRBD1	NA	TRBV9	TRBJ1-1
CASSIGLYVNTGELFF	TGTGCCAGTAGTATAGGTCTTTACGTGAACACCGGGGAGCTGTTTTTT	NA	NA	TRBV19	TRBJ2-2